Listed below are T cell receptor beta chains from one sample, sequenced in a study of shared clonotypes between healthy human individuals. This table comes from immunoSEQ multiplex PCR, and its TCRdb copy is limited to in-frame clones, with some not included. The sample consists of 1,500,000 or so clones, 97% to 99% of them appearing once. The specimen was naive CD4+ T cells sorted from blood. Receptor source: a man in his thirties or forties in good health. Both conserved end residues are part of each CDR3. A D gene is named only where the DNA matches it firmly. Some rows have no size entry. The others give once, few or many, or a class for an expanded clone.

d_call: -; j_call: TRBJ1-4; clone_size: -; v_call: TRBV10-2; cdr3_nt: TGCGCCAGCATTCCCGCACCAGGGCGAGAAAAACTGTTTTTT; cdr3_aa: CASIPAPGREKLFF
d_call: -; j_call: TRBJ1-3; clone_size: -; v_call: TRBV15; cdr3_nt: TGTGCCACCAGCAGAGGAAACACCATATATTTT; cdr3_aa: CATSRGNTIYF
d_call: -; j_call: TRBJ2-7; clone_size: -; v_call: TRBV5-4; cdr3_nt: TGTGCCAGCAGCAACCGGGACCTCCTCCGGAAAGAGCAGTACTTC; cdr3_aa: CASSNRDLLRKEQYF
d_call: TRBD2; j_call: TRBJ2-5; clone_size: -; v_call: TRBV9; cdr3_nt: TGTGCCAGCAGCGTAGCGGGAGGGCCCCGAGAGACCCAGTACTTC; cdr3_aa: CASSVAGGPRETQYF
d_call: -; j_call: TRBJ2-2; clone_size: -; v_call: TRBV2; cdr3_nt: TGTGCCAGCAGTCGGCCCGCCGGGGAGCTGTTTTTT; cdr3_aa: CASSRPAGELFF
d_call: -; j_call: TRBJ2-7; clone_size: -; v_call: TRBV6-6; cdr3_nt: TGTGCCAGCAGTTCCGGGAGCCTTGGGCAGTACTTC; cdr3_aa: CASSSGSLGQYF
d_call: -; j_call: TRBJ2-7; clone_size: -; v_call: TRBV11-2; cdr3_nt: TGTGCCAGCAGCTTAGATTTTTCTAGCTACGAGCAGTACTTC; cdr3_aa: CASSLDFSSYEQYF
d_call: -; j_call: TRBJ2-7; clone_size: -; v_call: TRBV7-2; cdr3_nt: TGTGCCAGCAGGGACCTACCGAGCTCCTACGAGCAGTACTTC; cdr3_aa: CASRDLPSSYEQYF
d_call: TRBD1; j_call: TRBJ2-7; clone_size: -; v_call: TRBV5-1; cdr3_nt: TGCGCCAGCAGCGCCACAGGGGGCTCCTACGAGCAGTACTTC; cdr3_aa: CASSATGGSYEQYF
d_call: TRBD1; j_call: TRBJ2-6; clone_size: -; v_call: TRBV11-3; cdr3_nt: TGTGCCAGCAGACCGGTCCGGGACAGGTCCTCTGGGGCCAACGTCCTGACTTTC; cdr3_aa: CASRPVRDRSSGANVLTF
d_call: -; j_call: TRBJ2-7; clone_size: -; v_call: TRBV28; cdr3_nt: TGTGCCAGCAGCTCCACGGTGATAGGCCGCCCAACCTACGAGCAGTACTTC; cdr3_aa: CASSSTVIGRPTYEQYF
d_call: -; j_call: TRBJ1-3; clone_size: -; v_call: TRBV18; cdr3_nt: TGTGCCAGCTCACCTCTCAGCGGTTCTGGAAACACCATATATTTT; cdr3_aa: CASSPLSGSGNTIYF
d_call: TRBD2; j_call: TRBJ2-1; clone_size: -; v_call: TRBV5-1; cdr3_nt: TGCGCCAGCAGCGCGGGACTATACTCCTACAATGAGCAGTTCTTC; cdr3_aa: CASSAGLYSYNEQFF
d_call: -; j_call: TRBJ1-5; clone_size: -; v_call: TRBV6-5; cdr3_nt: TGTGCCAGCAGTTCCAGGGGCCCCGGACCCCAGCATTTT; cdr3_aa: CASSSRGPGPQHF
d_call: TRBD1; j_call: TRBJ1-2; clone_size: -; v_call: TRBV19; cdr3_nt: TGTGCCAGTAGTCGGAGACAGGGGACCTATGGCTACACCTTC; cdr3_aa: CASSRRQGTYGYTF
d_call: -; j_call: TRBJ2-6; clone_size: -; v_call: TRBV9; cdr3_nt: TGTGCCAGCAGCGTGCGCAAATCTGGGGCCAACGTCCTGACTTTC; cdr3_aa: CASSVRKSGANVLTF
d_call: TRBD1; j_call: TRBJ1-1; clone_size: -; v_call: TRBV5-5; cdr3_nt: TGTGCCAGCAGCTCAAGTATCAGGGGGCCTATGAACACTGAAGCTTTCTTT; cdr3_aa: CASSSSIRGPMNTEAFF
d_call: TRBD2; j_call: TRBJ2-7; clone_size: -; v_call: TRBV7-7; cdr3_nt: TGTGCTAGCAGCTTAAAGCGGGAGGGCCAGACTGACGAGCAGTACTTC; cdr3_aa: CASSLKREGQTDEQYF
d_call: -; j_call: TRBJ1-5; clone_size: once; v_call: TRBV19; cdr3_nt: TGTGCCAGTTCCCCAGTCTTACTTCAGCCCCAGCATTTT; cdr3_aa: CASSPVLLQPQHF
d_call: TRBD2; j_call: TRBJ2-1; clone_size: -; v_call: TRBV5-1; cdr3_nt: TGCGCCAGCAGCTTGTTTTCGTCGGGGGGCAATGAGCAGTTCTTC; cdr3_aa: CASSLFSSGGNEQFF
d_call: -; j_call: TRBJ2-7; clone_size: -; v_call: TRBV20-1; cdr3_nt: TGCAGTGCTAGACTCGACTACGAGCAGTACTTC; cdr3_aa: CSARLDYEQYF
d_call: -; j_call: TRBJ2-6; clone_size: -; v_call: TRBV11-3; cdr3_nt: TGTGCCAGCAGCTTAGAAACAGGGAGCTCATGGGGGGCCAACGTCCTGACTTTC; cdr3_aa: CASSLETGSSWGANVLTF
d_call: TRBD1; j_call: TRBJ2-5; clone_size: -; v_call: TRBV7-9; cdr3_nt: TGTGCCAGCAGCTTAAAACTCGGACAGGGGGCGCAGGAGACCCAGTACTTC; cdr3_aa: CASSLKLGQGAQETQYF
d_call: -; j_call: TRBJ2-1; clone_size: -; v_call: TRBV11-2; cdr3_nt: TGTGCCAGCAGCTACGGGGGCACCGATCAGTTCTTC; cdr3_aa: CASSYGGTDQFF
d_call: TRBD2; j_call: TRBJ2-3; clone_size: -; v_call: TRBV6-6; cdr3_nt: TGTGCCAGCAGTTCACTAGCGGGGCATATCACAGATACGCAGTATTTT; cdr3_aa: CASSSLAGHITDTQYF